This T cell receptor (beta chain) was sequenced in a study of CD8+ T cells in alopecia areata. Study-wide context: Treated patients were given 5 to 10 mg oral tofacitinib twice daily. Notes on the study in general: Compared with mice, patients displayed less clear TCR sharing, possibly for HLA-related reasons.

The J segment lost 0 bases and the V segment lost 4 bases, leaving 5 bases of the junction unmatched. CDR1 and CDR2 from the germline V gene are PRHDT and FYEKMQ (reference sequence). The CDR3 contains 18 residues. The researchers isolated CD4+ and CD8+ T cells from PBMCs by sorting. This clone appeared once. Antigen specificity is unknown. Following RNA extraction, reverse transcription yielded cDNA that acted as the sequencing template. Produced via immunoSEQ multiplex PCR; TCRdb's table is partial and in-frame only. The sample yields about 180,000 clones, around 60% seen once. Sequenced material: CD4+ T cells sorted from blood, taken at week 0. The rearrangement joins TRBV13 to TRBJ2-3; 15 nucleotides align to TRBD2. This clonotype was sampled from a human donor with alopecia areata. The CDR3 loop reads CASSSGLAGGISTDTQYF. In nucleotides, the CDR3 is TGTGCCAGCAGCTCCGGACTAGCGGGGGGGATTAGCACAGATACGCAGTATTTT.